This T cell receptor (beta chain) was captured by sequencing in a study of cytomegalovirus exposure and HLA in healthy donors. Overall study results and limits: Despite most TCR sequences being rare, some public TCRs occurred in many donors. The study designated some 180 TCR beta chains cytomegalovirus-associated. It was confirmed in vitro that three of the CMV-associated chains were specific for CMV antigens.

Sequencing was performed with immunoSEQ multiplex PCR; in TCRdb, only in-frame clones are kept and a portion is missing. The repertoire has 90,000 to 130,000 clones, approximately 89% of them found once; the top ten carry under 2%. Looked up from germline, CDR1 is SNHLY and CDR2 is FYNNEI. The V and J ends lost 7 bases and 2 bases respectively, with 14 bases between them. CDR3 length: 14 amino acids. Points on this clone: What it recognizes is unknown.

The sequenced sample consisted of PBMCs. This receptor was taken from a woman between 18 and 30 years old in good health and CMV-seronegative. V and J are TRBV2 and TRBJ1-1; D remains unclear. CDR3 nucleotide sequence: TGTGCCAGCACGGCCGGGATTTTAAACACTGAAGCTTTCTTT. Translation: CASTAGILNTEAFF.